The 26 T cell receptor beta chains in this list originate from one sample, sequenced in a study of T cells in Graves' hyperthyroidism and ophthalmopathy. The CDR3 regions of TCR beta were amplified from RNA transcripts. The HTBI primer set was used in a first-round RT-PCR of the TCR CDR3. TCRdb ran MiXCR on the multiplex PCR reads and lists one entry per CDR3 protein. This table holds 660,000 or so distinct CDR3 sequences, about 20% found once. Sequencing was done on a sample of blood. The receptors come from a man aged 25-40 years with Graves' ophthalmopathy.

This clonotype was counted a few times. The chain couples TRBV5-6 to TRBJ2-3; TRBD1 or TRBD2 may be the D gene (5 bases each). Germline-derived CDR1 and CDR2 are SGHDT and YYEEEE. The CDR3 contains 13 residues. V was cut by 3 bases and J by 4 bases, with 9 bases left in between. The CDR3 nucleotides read TGTGCCAGCAGCTCAGGGACCTCAGATACGCAGTATTTT. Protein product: CASSSGTSDTQYF.

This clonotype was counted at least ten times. CDR3 region: CASSLWMSYEQYF. CDR3 DNA: TGCGCCAGCAGCTTGTGGATGTCCTACGAGCAGTACTTC. This chain joins TRBV5-1 and TRBJ2-7, with D unresolved. CDR1 is SGHRS, CDR2 YFSETQ, per germline. The CDR3 contains 13 residues. Trimming pared 1 base from V and 1 base from J, leaving 6 bases between.

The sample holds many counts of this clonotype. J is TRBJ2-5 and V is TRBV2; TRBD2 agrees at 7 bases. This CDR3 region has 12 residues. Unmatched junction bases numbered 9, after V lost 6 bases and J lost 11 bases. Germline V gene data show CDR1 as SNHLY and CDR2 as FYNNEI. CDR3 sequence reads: CASRVGRDYQYF. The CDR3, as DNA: TGTGCCAGCAGGGTGGGCCGGGACTATCAGTACTTC. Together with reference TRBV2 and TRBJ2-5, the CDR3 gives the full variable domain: EPEVTQTPSHQVTQMGQEVILRCVPISNHLYFYWYRQILGQKVEFLVSFYNNEISEKSEIFDDQFSVERPDGSNFTLKIRSTKLEDSAMYFCASRVGRDYQYFGPGTRLLVL.

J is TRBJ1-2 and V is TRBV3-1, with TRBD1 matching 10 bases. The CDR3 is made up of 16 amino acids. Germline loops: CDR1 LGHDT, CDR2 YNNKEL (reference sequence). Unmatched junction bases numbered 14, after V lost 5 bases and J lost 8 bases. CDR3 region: CASSLLAGGTGVGYTF. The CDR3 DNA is TGTGCCAGCAGCTTGCTAGCGGGAGGGACAGGGGTCGGCTACACCTTC.

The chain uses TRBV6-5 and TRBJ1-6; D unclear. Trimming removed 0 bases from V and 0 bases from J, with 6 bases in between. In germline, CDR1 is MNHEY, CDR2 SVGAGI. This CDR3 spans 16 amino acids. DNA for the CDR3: TGTGCCAGCAGTTACTCGTCCAGCTCCTATAATTCACCCCTCCACTTT. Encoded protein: CASSYSSSSYNSPLHF.

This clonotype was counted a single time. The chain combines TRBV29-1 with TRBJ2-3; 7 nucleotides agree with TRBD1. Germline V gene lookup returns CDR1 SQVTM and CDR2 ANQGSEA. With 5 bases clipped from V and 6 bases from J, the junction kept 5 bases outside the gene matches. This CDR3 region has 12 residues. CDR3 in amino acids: CSVFKTGDTQYF. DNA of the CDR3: TGCAGCGTTTTTAAGACAGGGGATACGCAGTATTTT.

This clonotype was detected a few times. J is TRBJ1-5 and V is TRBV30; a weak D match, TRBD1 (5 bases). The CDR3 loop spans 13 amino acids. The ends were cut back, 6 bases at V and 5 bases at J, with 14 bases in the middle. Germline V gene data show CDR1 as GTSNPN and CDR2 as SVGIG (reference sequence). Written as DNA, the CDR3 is TGTGCCTGTAAACCTGGGGGGGATCAGCCCCAGCATTTT. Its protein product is CACKPGGDQPQHF.

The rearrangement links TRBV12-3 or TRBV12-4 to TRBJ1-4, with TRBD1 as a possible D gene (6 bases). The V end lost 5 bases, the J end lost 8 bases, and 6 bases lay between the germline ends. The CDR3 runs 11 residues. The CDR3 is CASSDREKLFF. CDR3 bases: TGTGCCAGCAGTGACAGGGAAAAACTGTTTTTT.

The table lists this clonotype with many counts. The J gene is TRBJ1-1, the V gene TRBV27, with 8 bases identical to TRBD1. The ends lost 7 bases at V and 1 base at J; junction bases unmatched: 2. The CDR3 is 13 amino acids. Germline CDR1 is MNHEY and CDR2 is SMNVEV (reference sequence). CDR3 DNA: TGTGCCAGCACCGACAGGGGGAACACTGAAGCTTTCTTT. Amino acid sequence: CASTDRGNTEAFF.

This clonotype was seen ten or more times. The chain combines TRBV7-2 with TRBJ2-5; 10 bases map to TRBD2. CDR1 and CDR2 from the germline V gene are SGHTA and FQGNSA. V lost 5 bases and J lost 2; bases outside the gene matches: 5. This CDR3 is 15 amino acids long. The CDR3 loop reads CASSRTSGIQETQYF. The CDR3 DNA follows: TGTGCCAGCAGCCGGACTAGCGGAATACAAGAGACCCAGTACTTC.

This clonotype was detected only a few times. The CDR3 here is CASSPRGLASNYEQYF. The CDR3 DNA reads as TGTGCCAGCAGTCCCAGGGGACTAGCGTCGAACTACGAGCAGTACTTC. The rearrangement joins TRBV12-3 or TRBV12-4 to TRBJ2-7; TRBD2 aligns across 10 bases. This CDR3 is built from 16 residues. The ends lost 5 bases at V and 3 bases at J; junction bases unmatched: 10.

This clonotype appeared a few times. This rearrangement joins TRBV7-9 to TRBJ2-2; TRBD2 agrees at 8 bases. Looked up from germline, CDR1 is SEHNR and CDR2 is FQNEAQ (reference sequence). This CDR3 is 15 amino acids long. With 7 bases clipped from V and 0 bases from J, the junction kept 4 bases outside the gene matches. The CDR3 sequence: CASTYSGTNTGELFF. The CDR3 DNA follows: TGTGCCAGCACCTATAGCGGGACGAACACCGGGGAGCTGTTTTTT.

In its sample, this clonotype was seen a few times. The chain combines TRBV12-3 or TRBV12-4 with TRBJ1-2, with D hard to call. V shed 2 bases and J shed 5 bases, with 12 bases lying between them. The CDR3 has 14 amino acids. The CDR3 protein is CASSLLSLTYGYTF. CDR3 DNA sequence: TGTGCCAGCAGTTTACTTTCGTTGACGTATGGCTACACCTTC.

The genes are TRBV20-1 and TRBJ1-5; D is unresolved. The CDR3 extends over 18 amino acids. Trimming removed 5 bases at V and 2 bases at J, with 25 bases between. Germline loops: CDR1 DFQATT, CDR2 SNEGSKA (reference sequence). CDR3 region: CSAGFTPGPGRGNQPQHF. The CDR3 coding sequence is TGCAGTGCTGGATTCACGCCCGGACCCGGGAGAGGCAATCAGCCCCAGCATTTT.

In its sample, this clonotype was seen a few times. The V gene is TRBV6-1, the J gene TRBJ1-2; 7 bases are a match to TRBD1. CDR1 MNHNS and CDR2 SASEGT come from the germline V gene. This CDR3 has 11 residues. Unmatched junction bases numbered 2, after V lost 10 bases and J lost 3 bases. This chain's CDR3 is CATGTDYGYTF. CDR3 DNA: TGTGCCACCGGGACAGACTATGGCTACACCTTC.

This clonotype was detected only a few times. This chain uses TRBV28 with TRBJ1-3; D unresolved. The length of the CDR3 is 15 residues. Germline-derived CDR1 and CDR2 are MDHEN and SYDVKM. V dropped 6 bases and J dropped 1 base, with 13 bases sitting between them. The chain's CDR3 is CASSRVDLSGNTIYF. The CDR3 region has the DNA TGTGCCAGCAGCCGGGTCGATCTGTCTGGAAACACCATATATTTT.

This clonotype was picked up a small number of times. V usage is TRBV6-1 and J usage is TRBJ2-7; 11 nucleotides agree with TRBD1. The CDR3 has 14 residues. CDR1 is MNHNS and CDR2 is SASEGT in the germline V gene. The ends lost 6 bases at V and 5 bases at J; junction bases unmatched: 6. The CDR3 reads CASRYGQGANEQYF. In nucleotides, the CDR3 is TGTGCCAGCAGGTACGGACAGGGGGCGAACGAGCAGTACTTC.

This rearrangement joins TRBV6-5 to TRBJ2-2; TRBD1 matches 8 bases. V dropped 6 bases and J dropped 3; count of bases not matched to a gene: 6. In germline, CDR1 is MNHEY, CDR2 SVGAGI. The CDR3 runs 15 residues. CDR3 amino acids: CASSGDRLHTGELFF. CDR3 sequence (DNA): TGTGCCAGCAGCGGGGACAGGCTTCACACCGGGGAGCTGTTTTTT.

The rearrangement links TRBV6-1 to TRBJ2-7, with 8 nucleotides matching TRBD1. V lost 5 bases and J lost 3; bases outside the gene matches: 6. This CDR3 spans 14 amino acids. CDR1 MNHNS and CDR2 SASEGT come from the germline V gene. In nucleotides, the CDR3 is TGTGCCAGCAGTTCAGAGACAGGGGTCTACGAGCAGTACTTC. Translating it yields CASSSETGVYEQYF.

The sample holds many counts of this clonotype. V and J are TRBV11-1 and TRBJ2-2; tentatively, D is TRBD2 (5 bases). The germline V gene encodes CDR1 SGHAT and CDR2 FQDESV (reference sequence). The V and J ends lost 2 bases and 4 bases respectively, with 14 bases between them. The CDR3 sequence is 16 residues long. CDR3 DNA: TGTGCCAGCAGCTTACAAGCTAGCCCGAGCACCGGGGAGCTGTTTTTT. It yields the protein CASSLQASPSTGELFF.

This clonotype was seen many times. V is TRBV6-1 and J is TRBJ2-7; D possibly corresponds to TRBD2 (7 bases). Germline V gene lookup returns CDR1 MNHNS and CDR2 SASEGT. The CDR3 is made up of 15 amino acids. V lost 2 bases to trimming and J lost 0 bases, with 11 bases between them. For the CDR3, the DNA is TGTGCCAGCAGTGAAAGGGGGGGCTCCTCCTACGAGCAGTACTTC. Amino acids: CASSERGGSSYEQYF.

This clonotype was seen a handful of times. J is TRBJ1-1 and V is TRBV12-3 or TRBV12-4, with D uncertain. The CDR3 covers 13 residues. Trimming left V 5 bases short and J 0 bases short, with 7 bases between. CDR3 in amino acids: CASSANLNTEAFF. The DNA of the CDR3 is TGTGCCAGCAGTGCGAACCTGAACACTGAAGCTTTCTTT.

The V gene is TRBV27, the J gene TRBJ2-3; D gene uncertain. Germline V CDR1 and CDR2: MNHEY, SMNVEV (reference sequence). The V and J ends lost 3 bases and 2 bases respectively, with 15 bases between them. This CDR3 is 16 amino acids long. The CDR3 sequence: CASSLNSALHTDTQYF. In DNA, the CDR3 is TGTGCCAGCAGTTTGAACTCCGCGTTGCACACAGATACGCAGTATTTT.

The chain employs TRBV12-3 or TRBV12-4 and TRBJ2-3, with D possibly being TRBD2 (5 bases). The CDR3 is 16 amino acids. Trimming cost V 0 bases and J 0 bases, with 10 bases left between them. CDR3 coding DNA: TGTGCCAGCAGTTTAGCAGGGAAGCGGAGCACAGATACGCAGTATTTT. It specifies CASSLAGKRSTDTQYF.

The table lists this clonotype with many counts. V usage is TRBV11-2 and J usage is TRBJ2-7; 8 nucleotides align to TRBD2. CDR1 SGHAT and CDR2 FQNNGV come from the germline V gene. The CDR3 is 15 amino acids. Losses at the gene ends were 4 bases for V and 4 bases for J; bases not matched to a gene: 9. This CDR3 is CASSSISGKIYEQYF. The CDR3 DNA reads TGTGCCAGCAGCTCCATTAGCGGGAAAATTTACGAGCAGTACTTC. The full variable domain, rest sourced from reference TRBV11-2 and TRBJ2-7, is EAGVAQSPRYKIIEKRQSVAFWCNPISGHATLYWYQQILGQGPKLLIQFQNNGVVDDSQLPKDRFSAERLKGVDSTLKIQPAKLEDSAVYLCASSSISGKIYEQYFGPGTRLTVT.

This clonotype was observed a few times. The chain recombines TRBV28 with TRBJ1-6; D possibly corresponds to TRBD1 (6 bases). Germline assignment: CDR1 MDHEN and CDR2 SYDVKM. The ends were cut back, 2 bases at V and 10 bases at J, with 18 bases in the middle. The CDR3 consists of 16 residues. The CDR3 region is CASSLTLRGWESPLHF. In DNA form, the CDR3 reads TGTGCCAGCAGTTTAACCCTCAGGGGTTGGGAGTCACCCCTCCACTTT.